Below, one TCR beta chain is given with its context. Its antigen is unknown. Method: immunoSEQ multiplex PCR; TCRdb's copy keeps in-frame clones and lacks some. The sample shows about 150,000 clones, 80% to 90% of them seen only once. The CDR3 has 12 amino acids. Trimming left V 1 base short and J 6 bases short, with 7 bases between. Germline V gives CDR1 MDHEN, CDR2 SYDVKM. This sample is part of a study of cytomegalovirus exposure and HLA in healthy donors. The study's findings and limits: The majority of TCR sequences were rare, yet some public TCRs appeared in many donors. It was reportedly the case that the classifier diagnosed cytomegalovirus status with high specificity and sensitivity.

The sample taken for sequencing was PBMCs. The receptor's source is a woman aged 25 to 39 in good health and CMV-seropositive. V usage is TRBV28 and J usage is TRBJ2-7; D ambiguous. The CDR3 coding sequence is TGTGCCAGCAGTTTATACACGGGCGAGCAGTACTTC. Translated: CASSLYTGEQYF. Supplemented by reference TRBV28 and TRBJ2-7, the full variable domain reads DVKVTQSSRYLVKRTGEKVFLECVQDMDHENMFWYRQDPGLGLRLIYFSYDVKMKEKGDIPEGYSVSREKKERFSLILESASTNQTSMYLCASSLYTGEQYFGPGTRLTVT.